This TCR beta chain comes out of a study of T cell responses to AZD1222 COVID-19 vaccine (dated by TCRdb to the early 2020s). For the study in its entirety: AZD1222 recipients whose second dose came at about 4 weeks and those whose second dose came at about 12 weeks were combined into one group, since spike-specific TCR depth and breadth did not differ between the two schedules. Trial participants were enrolled by age into 18-55, 56-69 and 70-plus year subgroups, with around 140, 26 and 57 TCR-sequenced participants respectively. TCR sequencing was performed for roughly 240 trial participants, of whom about 200 were given two doses of AZD1222 and around 25 were given two doses of MenACWY control vaccine. The research as a whole found: In the small 56-69-year group, the increase in depth fell short of significance, most likely because of low power. Conclusions about previously exposed vaccinees are limited because only five or six AZD1222 recipients were SARS-CoV-2 seropositive at baseline. Because no day 14 peak-response samples were available, the repertoires could be characterized only after the peak T cell response. The vaccine-associated CD4 TCRs covered the entire spike protein, and the dominant responses fell in regions 160-218 and 743-854. Reportedly, almost half of the unique spike-specific TCRs recognized epitopes lying outside the regions that are mutated in the B.1.351 and B.1.1.7 variants. Participants were mostly white British, with more females than males. The authors suggested clonal diversity may have been underestimated. After two AZD1222 doses, spike-specific TCR breadth and depth were significantly higher than at day 0 and than in MenACWY recipients.

The CDR3 regions of human TCRbeta chains were analyzed by immunosequencing. The original methods were these. TCRs in the repertoires were matched against a reference library of SARS-CoV-2-specific TCRs that had been generated with the MIRA antigen-specificity platform. Breadth was defined as the fraction of unique TCRs that were SARS-CoV-2-associated, and depth was defined as the fraction of total T cells that were SARS-CoV-2-associated. Using the MIRA data, each spike-specific TCR was assigned both to the spike region to which the TCR was reactive and to a CD4 or CD8 class. Log10-transformed breadth and depth values were compared by one-way ANOVA with Sidak's multiple comparisons tests. Not all clones reach the TCRdb copy of this immuneACCESS table, which keeps in-frame sequences only. Checked studies attribute under half of the gap to unresolved V genes and leave the rest unexplained. The V and J calls and clone size are taken from that table; D and trimming were inferred from the DNA. The sample data list 180,000 or so clones, and around 90% of these were observed just once. The ten largest account for around 1.6% of the sample.

V is clipped by 4 bases and J by 0 bases, and the sequence between their germline boundaries is 6 bases long. The CDR3 spans 14 residues, from the cysteine through the phenylalanine. Solely the CDR3 DNA is kept, with 42 bases framed from the first base. CDR1 and CDR2 are drawn from the germline V gene: KGHDR, SFDVKD. Per the publication, the time point label means: baseline before first vaccination. The vaccinee samples were drawn from two UK trials, COV001 and COV002, one of which was a single-blind randomized controlled phase 2/3 trial testing AZD1222 (ChAdOx1 nCoV-19) in healthy adults. Trial participant PBMC samples were collected at day 0 and day 28 after the second dose for TCRbeta chain sequencing. The table lists this clone with a few counts. Its binding antigen is unknown. One base away there is no much larger clone; base qualities are not given.

Source: peripheral blood, taken on day 0 of AZD1222 vaccination. This TCR came from an adult in good health. The rearranged chain carries TRBV24-1 and TRBJ2-1, with the identity of the D gene unclear. The CDR3: CATSDPDSYNEQFF. The nucleotide sequence is given as TGTGCCACCAGTGACCCGGACTCCTACAATGAGCAGTTCTTC.